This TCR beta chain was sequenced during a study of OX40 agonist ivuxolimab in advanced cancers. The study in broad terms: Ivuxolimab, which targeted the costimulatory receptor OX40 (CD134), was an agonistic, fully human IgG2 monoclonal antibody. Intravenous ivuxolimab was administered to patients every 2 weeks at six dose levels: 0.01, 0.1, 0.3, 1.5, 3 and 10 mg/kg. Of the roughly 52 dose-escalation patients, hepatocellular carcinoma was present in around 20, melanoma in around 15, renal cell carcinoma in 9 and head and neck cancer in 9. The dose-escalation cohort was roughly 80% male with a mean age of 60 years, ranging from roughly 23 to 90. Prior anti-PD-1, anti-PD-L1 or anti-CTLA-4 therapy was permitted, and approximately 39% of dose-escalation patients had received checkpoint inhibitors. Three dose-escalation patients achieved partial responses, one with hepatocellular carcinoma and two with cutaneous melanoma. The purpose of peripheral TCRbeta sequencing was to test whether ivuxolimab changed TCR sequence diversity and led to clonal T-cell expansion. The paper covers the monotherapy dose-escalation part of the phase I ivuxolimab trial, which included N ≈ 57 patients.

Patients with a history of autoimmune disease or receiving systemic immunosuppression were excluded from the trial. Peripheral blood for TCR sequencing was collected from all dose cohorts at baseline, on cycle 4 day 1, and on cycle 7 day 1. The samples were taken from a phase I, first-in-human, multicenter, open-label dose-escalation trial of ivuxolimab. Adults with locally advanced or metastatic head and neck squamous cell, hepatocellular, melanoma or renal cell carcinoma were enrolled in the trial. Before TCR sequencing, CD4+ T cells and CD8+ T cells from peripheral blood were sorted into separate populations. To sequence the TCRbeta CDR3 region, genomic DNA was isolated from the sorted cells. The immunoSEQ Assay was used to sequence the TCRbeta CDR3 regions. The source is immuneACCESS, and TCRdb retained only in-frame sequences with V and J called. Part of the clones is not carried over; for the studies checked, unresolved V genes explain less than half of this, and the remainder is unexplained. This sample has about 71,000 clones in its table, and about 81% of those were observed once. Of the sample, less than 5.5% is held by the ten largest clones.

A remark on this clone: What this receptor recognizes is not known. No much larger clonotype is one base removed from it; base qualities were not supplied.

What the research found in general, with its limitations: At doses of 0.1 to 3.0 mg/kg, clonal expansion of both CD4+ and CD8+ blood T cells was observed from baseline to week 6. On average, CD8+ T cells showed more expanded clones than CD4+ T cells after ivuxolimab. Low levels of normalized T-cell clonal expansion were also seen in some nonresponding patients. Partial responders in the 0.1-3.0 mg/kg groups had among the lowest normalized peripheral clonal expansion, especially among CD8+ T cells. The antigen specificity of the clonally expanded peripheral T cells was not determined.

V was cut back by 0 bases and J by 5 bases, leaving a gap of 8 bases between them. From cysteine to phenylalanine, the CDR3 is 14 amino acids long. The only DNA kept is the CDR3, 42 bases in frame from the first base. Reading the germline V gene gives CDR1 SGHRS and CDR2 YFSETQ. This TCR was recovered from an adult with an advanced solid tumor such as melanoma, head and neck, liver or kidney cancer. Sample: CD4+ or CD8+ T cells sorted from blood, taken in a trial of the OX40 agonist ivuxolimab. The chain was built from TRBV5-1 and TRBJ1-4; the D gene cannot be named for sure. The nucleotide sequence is TGCGCCAGCAGCTTGGGGGGTATCAATGAAAAACTGTTTTTT. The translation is CASSLGGINEKLFF.